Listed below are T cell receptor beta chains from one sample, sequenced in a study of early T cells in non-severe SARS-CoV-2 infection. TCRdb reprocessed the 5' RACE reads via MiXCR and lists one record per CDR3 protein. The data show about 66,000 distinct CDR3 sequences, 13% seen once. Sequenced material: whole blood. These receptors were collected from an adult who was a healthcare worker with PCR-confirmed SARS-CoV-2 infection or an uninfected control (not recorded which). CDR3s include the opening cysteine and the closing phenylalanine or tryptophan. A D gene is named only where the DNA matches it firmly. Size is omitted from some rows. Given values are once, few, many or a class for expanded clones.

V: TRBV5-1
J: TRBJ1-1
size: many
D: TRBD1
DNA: TGCGCCAGCAGCCGTGGACAGGCGAGCGCTGAAGCTTTCTTT
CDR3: CASSRGQASAEAFF

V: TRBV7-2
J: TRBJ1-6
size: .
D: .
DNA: TGTGCCAGCAGCTCCTTCCGGGACAAGAATTCACCCCTCCACTTT
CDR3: CASSSFRDKNSPLHF

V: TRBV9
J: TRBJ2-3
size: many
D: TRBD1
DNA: TGTGCCAGCAGCGATGAAACAGGGGCGGGCACAGATACGCAGTATTTT
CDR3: CASSDETGAGTDTQYF

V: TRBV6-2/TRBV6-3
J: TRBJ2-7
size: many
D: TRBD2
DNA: TGTGCCAGCACGGGACTAGCGTTCTCCTACGAGCAGTACTTC
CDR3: CASTGLAFSYEQYF

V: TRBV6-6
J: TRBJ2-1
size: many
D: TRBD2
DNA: TGTGCCAGCAGCCCCCTAGCGGAGGGCCGATCGGGGCAGTTCTTC
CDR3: CASSPLAEGRSGQFF

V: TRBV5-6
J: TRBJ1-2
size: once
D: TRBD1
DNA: TGTGCCAGCAGCTTGGGACAGGGGGCGCGTGGCTACACCTTC
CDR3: CASSLGQGARGYTF

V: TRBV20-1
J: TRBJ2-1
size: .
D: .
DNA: TGCAGTGCTAGGGCCACTAGGAGCTCCTACAATGAGCAGTTCTTC
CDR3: CSARATRSSYNEQFF

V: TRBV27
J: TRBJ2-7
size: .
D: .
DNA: TGTGCCAGCAGTTTCTGGCAATCCCACGAGCAGTACTTC
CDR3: CASSFWQSHEQYF

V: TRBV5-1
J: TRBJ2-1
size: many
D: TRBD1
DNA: TGCGCCAGCAGCCCGGGGACAGTACAGTTCTTC
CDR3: CASSPGTVQFF

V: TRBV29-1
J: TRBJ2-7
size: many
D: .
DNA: TGCAGCGTTGCCCACCCGACCCCCTACGAGCAGTACTTC
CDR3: CSVAHPTPYEQYF